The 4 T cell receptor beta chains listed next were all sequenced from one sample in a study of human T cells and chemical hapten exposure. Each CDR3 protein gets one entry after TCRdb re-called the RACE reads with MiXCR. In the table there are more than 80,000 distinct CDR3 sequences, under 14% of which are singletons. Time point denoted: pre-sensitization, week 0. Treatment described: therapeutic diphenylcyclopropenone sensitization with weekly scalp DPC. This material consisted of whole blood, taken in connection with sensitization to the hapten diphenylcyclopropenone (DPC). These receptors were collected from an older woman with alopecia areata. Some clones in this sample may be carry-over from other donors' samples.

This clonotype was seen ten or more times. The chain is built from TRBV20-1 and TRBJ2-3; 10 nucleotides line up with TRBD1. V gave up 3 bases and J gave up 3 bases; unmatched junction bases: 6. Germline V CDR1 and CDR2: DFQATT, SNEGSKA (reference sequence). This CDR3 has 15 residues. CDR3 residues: CSASPDRGRTDTQYF. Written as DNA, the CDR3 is TGCAGTGCTAGCCCCGACAGGGGGCGAACAGATACGCAGTATTTT.

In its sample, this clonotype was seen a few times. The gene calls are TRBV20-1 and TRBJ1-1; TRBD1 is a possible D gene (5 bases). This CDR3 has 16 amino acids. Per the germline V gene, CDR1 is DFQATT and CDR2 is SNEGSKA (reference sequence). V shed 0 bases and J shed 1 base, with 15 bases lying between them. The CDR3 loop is CSARDYTRRENTEAFF. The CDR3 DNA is TGCAGTGCTAGAGATTACACCCGCAGGGAGAACACTGAAGCTTTCTTT.

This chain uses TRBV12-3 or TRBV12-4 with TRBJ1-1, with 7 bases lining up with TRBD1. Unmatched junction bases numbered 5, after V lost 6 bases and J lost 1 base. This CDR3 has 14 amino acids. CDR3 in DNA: TGTGCCAGCAGGCGGACAGGCGAGAACACTGAAGCTTTCTTT. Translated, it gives CASRRTGENTEAFF.

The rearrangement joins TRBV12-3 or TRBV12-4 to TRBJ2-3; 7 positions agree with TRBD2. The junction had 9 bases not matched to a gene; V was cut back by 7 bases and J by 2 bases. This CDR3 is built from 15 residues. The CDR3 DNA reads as TGTGCCAGCAACATAATGGGGGGGATCACAGATACGCAGTATTTT. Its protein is CASNIMGGITDTQYF.